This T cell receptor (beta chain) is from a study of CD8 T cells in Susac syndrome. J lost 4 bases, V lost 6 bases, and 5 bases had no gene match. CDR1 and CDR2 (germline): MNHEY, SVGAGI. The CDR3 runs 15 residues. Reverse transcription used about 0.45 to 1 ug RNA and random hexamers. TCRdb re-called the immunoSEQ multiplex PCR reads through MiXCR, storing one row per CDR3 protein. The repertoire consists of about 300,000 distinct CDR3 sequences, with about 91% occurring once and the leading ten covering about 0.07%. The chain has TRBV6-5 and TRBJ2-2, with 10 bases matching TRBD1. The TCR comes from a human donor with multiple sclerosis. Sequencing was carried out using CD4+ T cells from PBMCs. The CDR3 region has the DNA TGTGCCAGCAGGACCGGGACAGGGGTCACCGGGGAGCTGTTTTTT. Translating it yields CASRTGTGVTGELFF.